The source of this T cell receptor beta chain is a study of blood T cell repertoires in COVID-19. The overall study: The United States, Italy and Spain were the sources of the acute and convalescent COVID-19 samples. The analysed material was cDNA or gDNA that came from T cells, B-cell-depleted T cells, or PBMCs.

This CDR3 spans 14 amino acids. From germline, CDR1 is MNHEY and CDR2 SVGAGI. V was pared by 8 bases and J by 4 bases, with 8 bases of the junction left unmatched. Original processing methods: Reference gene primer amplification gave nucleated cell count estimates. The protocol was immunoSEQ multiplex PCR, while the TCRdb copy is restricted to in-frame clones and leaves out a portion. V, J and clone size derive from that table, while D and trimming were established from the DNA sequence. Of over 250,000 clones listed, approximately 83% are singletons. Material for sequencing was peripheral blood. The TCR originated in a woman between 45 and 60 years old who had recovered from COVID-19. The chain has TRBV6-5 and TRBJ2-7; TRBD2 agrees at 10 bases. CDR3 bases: TGTGCCAGCGCGTCTAGCGGGAGTCTGTACGAGCAGTACTTC. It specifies CASASSGSLYEQYF.